Below, 6 T cell receptor beta chains from the same sample are listed, as sequenced in a study of blood T cell repertoires in COVID-19. Using immunoSEQ multiplex PCR, the repertoire was profiled, and TCRdb retains in-frame clones only, with some absent. The sample consists of 110,000 to 150,000 clones, roughly 89% of them appearing once. Sequences were obtained from PBMCs or T cells enriched from blood (not recorded which). The source of these receptors is a man aged 45-65 years who had recovered from COVID-19.

The J gene is TRBJ2-7, the V gene TRBV5-1; 8 nucleotides line up with TRBD2. The V segment lost 0 bases and the J segment 3 bases; nucleotides outside the gene matches: 5. Per the germline V gene, CDR1 is SGHRS and CDR2 is YFSETQ. The CDR3 length is 15 residues. The CDR3 is CASSLALAVSYEQYF. The CDR3 nucleotides read TGCGCCAGCAGCTTGGCACTAGCGGTTAGCTACGAGCAGTACTTC. Full variable domain (rest looked up from reference TRBV5-1 and TRBJ2-7): KAGVTQTPRYLIKTRGQQVTLSCSPISGHRSVSWYQQTPGQGLQFLFEYFSETQRNKGNFPGRFSGRQFSNSRSEMNVSTLELGDSALYLCASSLALAVSYEQYFGPGTRLTVT.

As to this clone: An end of the junction does not agree with germline; a read error may underlie this. This rearrangement joins TRBV4-3 to TRBJ1-2, with D hard to call. The germline V gene encodes CDR1 LGHNA and CDR2 YSLEER. This CDR3 is built from 15 residues. The CDR3 nucleotides are TGCGCCAGCAGCCAAGGTCTTAGCGTCGCGGCATTTAGCAACTTC. It specifies CASSQGLSVAAFSNF.

The rearrangement uses TRBV9 and TRBJ2-7, with 7 bases lining up with TRBD2. This CDR3 is built from 14 residues. CDR1 is SGDLS and CDR2 is YYNGEE in the germline V gene. The V segment lost 3 bases and the J segment 0 bases; nucleotides outside the gene matches: 3. Written as DNA, the CDR3 is TGTGCCAGCAGCGAGCGGGAAACCTCCTACGAGCAGTACTTC. It codes for CASSERETSYEQYF. Looking up the rest from reference TRBV9 and TRBJ2-7 gives the full variable domain: DSGVTQTPKHLITATGQRVTLRCSPRSGDLSVYWYQQSLDQGLQFLIQYYNGEERAKGNILERFSAQQFPDLHSELNLSSLELGDSALYFCASSERETSYEQYFGPGTRLTVT.

The gene calls are TRBV5-8 and TRBJ1-5, with D unresolved. CDR1 and CDR2 from the germline V gene are SGHTS and YDEGEE. The CDR3 consists of 17 residues. V lost 0 bases and J 1 base, leaving 14 bases between the germline ends. CDR3 region: CASSLAYGRWSNQPQHF. In nucleotides, the CDR3 is TGTGCCAGCAGCTTGGCCTATGGCAGGTGGAGCAATCAGCCCCAGCATTTT.

The chain couples TRBV30 to TRBJ1-1, with a tentative D call TRBD1 (5 bases). The CDR3 consists of 13 residues. Trimming left V 4 bases short and J 4 bases short, with 13 bases between. Germline V CDR1 and CDR2: GTSNPN, SVGIG (reference sequence). CDR3 residues: CAWKTVLGTEAFF. Here the CDR3 DNA reads TGTGCCTGGAAGACAGTGTTGGGCACTGAAGCTTTCTTT. The full variable domain, its missing parts supplied by reference TRBV30 and TRBJ1-1, is SQTIHQWPATLVQPVGSPLSLECTVEGTSNPNLYWYRQAAGRGLQLLFYSVGIGQISSEVPQNLSASRPQDRQFILSSKKLLLSDSGFYLCAWKTVLGTEAFFGQGTRLTVV.

V usage is TRBV19 and J usage is TRBJ1-5, with 7 bases lining up with TRBD1. The CDR3 is made up of 13 amino acids. Per germline, CDR1 LNHDA and CDR2 SQIVND (reference sequence). V lost 5 bases to trimming and J lost 7 bases; unmatched junction nucleotides: 5. The DNA of the CDR3 is TGTGCCAGTAGTGCCGACAGGGAACAGCCCCAGCATTTT. Translation: CASSADREQPQHF.